This paragraph covers one T cell receptor (beta chain) sequence. Its specificity is unknown. Measured with immunoSEQ multiplex PCR; TCRdb has only the in-frame clones, and not every one. This table holds more than 50,000 clones, roughly nine tenths found once. This sample is drawn from a study of cytomegalovirus exposure and HLA in healthy donors. The overall study: The 550 to 800 first-cohort repertoires and the 95 to 150 validation repertoires shared the same platform, a later analysis reported.

Study conclusions and caveats: Over 150 TCR beta chains were listed as cytomegalovirus-associated. That first-cohort TCR clusters tended to co-occur in the approximately 110 validation repertoires was found in a later analysis.

Trimming took off 0 bases at V and 5 bases at J, with 10 bases between the two ends. Germline V lookup: CDR1 LGHNA, CDR2 YSLEER. CDR3 size: 14 residues. V is TRBV4-3 and J is TRBJ2-5; D possibly corresponds to TRBD2 (5 bases). The sequenced sample was PBMCs. The receptor's source is a woman between 25 and 40 years old in good health and CMV-seronegative. The CDR3 here is CASSQDARRETQYF. In nucleotides, the CDR3 is TGCGCCAGCAGCCAAGACGCGAGGAGGGAGACCCAGTACTTC.